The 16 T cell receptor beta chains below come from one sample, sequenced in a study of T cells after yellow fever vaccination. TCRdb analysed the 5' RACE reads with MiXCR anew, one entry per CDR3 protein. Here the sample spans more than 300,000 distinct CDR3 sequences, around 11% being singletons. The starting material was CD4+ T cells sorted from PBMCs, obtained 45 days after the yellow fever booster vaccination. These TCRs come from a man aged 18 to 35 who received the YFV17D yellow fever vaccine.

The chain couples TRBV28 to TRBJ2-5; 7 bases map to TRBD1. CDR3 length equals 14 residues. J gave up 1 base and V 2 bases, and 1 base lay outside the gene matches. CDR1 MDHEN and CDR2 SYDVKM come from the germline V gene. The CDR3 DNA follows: TGTGCCAGCAGTTTAACAGGGGCCCAAGAGACCCAGTACTTC. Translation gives CASSLTGAQETQYF.

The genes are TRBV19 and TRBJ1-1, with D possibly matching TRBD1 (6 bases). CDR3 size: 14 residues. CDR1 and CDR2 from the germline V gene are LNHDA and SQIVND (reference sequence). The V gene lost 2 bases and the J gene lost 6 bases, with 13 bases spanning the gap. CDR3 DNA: TGTGCCAGTAGTATATCATTAGAGGGGGCTGAAGCTTTCTTT. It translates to CASSISLEGAEAFF.

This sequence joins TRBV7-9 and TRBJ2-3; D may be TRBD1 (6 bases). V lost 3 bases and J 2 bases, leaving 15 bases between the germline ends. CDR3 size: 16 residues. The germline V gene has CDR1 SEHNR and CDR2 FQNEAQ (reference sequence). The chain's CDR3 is CASSLIGQKHTDTQYF. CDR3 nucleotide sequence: TGTGCCAGCAGCTTGATAGGACAGAAACACACAGATACGCAGTATTTT.

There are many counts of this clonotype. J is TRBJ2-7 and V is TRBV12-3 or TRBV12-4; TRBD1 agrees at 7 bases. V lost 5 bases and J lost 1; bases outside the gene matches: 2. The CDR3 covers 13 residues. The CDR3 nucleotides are TGTGCCAGCAGTATACAGGGGTCCTACGAGCAGTACGTC. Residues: CASSIQGSYEQYV.

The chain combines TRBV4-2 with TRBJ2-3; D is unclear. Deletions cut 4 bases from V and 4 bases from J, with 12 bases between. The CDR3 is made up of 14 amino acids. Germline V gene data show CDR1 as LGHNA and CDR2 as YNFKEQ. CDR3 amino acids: CASSPGPFSDTQYF. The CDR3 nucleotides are TGTGCCAGCAGCCCTGGCCCCTTTTCAGATACGCAGTATTTT.

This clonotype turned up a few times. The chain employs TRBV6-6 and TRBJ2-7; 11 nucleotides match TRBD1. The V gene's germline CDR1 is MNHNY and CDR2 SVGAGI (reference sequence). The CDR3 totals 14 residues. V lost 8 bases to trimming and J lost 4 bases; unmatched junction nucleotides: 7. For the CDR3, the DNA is TGTGCCAGCCGCCAGGGGACAGGGGGTTACGAGCAGTACGTC. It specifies CASRQGTGGYEQYV.

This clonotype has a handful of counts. CDR3 region: CATSDYQGADEAFF. The CDR3 DNA sequence: TGTGCCACCAGTGATTACCAGGGGGCTGATGAAGCTTTCTTT. The chain is built from TRBV24-1 and TRBJ1-1; TRBD1 matches 8 bases. With V trimmed by 2 bases and J by 7 bases, 5 bases remained unmatched. Germline values: CDR1 KGHDR, CDR2 SFDVKD. This CDR3 is built from 14 residues.

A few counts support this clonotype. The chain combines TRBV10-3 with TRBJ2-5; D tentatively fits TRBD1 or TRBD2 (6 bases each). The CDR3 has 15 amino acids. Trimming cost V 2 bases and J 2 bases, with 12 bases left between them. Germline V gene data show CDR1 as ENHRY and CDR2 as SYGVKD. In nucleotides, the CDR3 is TGTGCCATCAGTGAGGGGGGGCCCTCTCAAGAGACCCAGTACTTC. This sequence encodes CAISEGGPSQETQYF.

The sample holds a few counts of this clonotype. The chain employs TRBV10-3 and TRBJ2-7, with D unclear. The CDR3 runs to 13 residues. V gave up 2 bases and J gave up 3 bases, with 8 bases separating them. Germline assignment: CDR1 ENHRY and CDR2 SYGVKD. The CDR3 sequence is CAISERADYEQYV. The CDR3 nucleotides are TGTGCCATCAGTGAGAGGGCAGACTACGAGCAGTACGTC.

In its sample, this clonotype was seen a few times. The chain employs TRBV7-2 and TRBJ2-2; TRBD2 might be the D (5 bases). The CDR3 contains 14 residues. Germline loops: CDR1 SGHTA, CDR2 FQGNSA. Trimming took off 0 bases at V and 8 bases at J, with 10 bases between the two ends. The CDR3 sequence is CASSLAPRGGELFF. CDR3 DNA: TGTGCCAGCAGCTTAGCGCCCCGGGGAGGGGAGCTGTTTTTT. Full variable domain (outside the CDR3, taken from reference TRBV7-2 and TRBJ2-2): GAGVSQSPSNKVTEKGKDVELRCDPISGHTALYWYRQSLGQGLEFLIYFQGNSAPDKSGLPSDRFSAERTGGSVSTLTIQRTQQEDSAVYLCASSLAPRGGELFFGEGSRLTVL.

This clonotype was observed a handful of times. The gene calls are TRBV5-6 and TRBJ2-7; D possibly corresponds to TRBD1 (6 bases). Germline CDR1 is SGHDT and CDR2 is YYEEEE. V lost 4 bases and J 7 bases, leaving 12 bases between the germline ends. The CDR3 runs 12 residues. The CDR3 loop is CASSLQGWEQYF. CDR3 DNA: TGTGCCAGCAGCCTACAGGGTTGGGAGCAGTACTTC.

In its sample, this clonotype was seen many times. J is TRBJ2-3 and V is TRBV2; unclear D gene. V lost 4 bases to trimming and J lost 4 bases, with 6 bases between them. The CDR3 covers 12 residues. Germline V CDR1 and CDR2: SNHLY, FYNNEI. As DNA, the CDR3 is TGTGCCAGCAGTGTAGGGCCAGATACGCAGTATTTT. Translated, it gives CASSVGPDTQYF.

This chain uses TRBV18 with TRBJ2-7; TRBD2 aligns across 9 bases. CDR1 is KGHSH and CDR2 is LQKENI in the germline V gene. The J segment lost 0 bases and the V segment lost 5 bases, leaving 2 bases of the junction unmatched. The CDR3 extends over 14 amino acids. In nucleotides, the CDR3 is TGTGCCAGCTCAATAGCGGGGGACTCCTACGAGCAGTACGTC. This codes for CASSIAGDSYEQYV.

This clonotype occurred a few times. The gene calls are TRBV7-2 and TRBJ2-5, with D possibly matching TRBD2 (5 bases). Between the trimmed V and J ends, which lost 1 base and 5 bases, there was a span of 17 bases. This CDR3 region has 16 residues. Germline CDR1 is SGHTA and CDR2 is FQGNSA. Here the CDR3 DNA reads TGTGCCAGCAGCTTAGGGGGTCTGGGAGATCGGGAGACCCAGTACTTC. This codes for CASSLGGLGDRETQYF.

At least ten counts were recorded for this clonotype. The chain's CDR3 is CASSPRTGETQYF. The CDR3 nucleotides read TGTGCCAGCAGCCCTCGAACAGGGGAGACCCAGTACTTC. V gene TRBV9 combines with J gene TRBJ2-5; TRBD1 might be the D (6 bases). V gave up 4 bases and J gave up 5 bases, with 12 bases separating them. Germline values: CDR1 SGDLS, CDR2 YYNGEE. The CDR3 spans 13 residues.

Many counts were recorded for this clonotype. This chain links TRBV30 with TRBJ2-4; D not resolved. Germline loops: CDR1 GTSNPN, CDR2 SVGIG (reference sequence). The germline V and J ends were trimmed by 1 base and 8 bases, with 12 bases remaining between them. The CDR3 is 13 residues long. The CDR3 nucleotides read TGTGCCTGGAGTGCGGACGCCACGGACATTCAGTACTTC. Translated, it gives CAWSADATDIQYF. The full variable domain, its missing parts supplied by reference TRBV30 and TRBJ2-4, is SQTIHQWPATLVQPVGSPLSLECTVEGTSNPNLYWYRQAAGRGLQLLFYSVGIGQISSEVPQNLSASRPQDRQFILSSKKLLLSDSGFYLCAWSADATDIQYFGAGTRLSVL.